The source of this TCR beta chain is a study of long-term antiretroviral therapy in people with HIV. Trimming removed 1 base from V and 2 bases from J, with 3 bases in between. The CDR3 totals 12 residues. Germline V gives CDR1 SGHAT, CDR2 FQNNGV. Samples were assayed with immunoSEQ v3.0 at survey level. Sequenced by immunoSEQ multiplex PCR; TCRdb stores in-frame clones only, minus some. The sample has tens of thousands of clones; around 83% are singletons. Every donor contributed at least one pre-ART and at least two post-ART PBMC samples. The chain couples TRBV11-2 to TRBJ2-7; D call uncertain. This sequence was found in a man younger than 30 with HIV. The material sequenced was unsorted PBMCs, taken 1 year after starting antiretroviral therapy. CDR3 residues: CASSLGAYEQYF. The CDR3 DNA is TGTGCCAGCAGCTTAGGGGCCTACGAGCAGTACTTC.